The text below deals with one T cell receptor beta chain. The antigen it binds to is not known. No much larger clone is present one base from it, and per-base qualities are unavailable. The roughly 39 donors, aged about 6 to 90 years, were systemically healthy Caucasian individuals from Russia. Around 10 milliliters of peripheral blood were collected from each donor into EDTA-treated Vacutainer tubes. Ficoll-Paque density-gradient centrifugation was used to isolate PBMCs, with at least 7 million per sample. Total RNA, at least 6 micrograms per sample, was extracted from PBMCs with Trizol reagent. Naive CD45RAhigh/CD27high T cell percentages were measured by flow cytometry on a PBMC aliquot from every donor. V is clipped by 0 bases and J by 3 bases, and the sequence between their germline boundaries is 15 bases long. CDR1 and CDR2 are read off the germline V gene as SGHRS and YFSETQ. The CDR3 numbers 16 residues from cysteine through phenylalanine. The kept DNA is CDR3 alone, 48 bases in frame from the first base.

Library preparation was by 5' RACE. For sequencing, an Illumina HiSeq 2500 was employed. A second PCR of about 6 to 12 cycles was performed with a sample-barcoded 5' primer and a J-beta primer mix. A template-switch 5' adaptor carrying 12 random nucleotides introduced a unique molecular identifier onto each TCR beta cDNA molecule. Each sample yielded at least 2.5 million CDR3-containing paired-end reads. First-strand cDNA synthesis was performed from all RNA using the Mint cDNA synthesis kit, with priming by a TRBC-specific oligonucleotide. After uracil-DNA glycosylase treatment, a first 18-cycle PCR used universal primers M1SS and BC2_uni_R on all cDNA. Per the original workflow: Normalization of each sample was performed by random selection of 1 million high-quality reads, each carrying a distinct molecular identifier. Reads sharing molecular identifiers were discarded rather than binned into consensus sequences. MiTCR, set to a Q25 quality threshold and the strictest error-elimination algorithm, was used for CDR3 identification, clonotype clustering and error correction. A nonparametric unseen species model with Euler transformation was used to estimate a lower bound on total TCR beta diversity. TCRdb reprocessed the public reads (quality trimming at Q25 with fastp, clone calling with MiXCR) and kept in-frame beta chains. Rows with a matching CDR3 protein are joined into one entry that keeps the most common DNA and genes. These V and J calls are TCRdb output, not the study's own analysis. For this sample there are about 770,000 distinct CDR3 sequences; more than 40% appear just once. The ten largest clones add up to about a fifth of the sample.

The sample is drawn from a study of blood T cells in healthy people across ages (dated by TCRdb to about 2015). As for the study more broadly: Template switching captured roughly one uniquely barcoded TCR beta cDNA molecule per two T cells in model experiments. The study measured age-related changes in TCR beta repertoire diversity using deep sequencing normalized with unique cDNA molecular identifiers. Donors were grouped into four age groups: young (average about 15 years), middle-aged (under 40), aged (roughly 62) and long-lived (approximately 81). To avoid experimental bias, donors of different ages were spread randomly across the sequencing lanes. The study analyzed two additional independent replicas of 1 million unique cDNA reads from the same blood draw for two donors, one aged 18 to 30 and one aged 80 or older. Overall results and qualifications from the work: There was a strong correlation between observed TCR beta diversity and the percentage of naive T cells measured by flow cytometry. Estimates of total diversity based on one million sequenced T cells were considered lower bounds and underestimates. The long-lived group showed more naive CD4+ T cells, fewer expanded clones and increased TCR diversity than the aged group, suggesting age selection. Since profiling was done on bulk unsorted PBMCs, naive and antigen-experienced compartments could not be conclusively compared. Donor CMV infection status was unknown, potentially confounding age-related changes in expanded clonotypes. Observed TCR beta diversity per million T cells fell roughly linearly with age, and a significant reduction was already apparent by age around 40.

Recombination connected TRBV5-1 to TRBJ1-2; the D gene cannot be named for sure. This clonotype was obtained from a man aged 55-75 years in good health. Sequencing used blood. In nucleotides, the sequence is TGCGCCAGCAGCTTGGAGGGCCCGGGAACGGACTATGGCTACACCTTC. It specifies CASSLEGPGTDYGYTF.